A selection of T cell receptor beta chains follows, all from one sample in a study of T-cell memory formation after mild COVID-19. Each CDR3 protein gets one entry after TCRdb re-called the 5' RACE reads with MiXCR. Seen here are roughly 260,000 distinct CDR3 sequences, 15% to 20% observed once, and the top ten hold approximately 3.6%. The sequenced material came from PBMCs or a T cell subset sorted from them (not recorded which). These receptors were taken from a man between 18 and 35 years old who had mild COVID-19 (a few samples of this study predate the infection). Cell type and time point are not known. CDR3s include the opening cysteine and the closing phenylalanine or tryptophan. Each record gives: clone size, J gene, D gene, V gene, CDR3 length, CDR3 protein, CDR3 DNA. A D gene is named only where the DNA matches it firmly. Clone size is not always given. Where it is, it says once, few, many or a class for expanded clones.

few TRBJ2-5 TRBD2 TRBV7-3 17 CASSLTPSGGAVGTQYF TGTGCCAGCAGCTTAACCCCTAGCGGGGGGGCCGTGGGGACCCAGTACTTC
NA TRBJ1-6 NA TRBV7-2 15 CASSPMRGRNSPLHF TGTGCCAGCAGCCCCATGAGAGGTCGGAATTCACCCCTCCACTTT
few TRBJ2-2 TRBD2 TRBV7-2 16 CASSPPSGVNTGELFF TGTGCCAGCAGCCCCCCTAGCGGGGTGAACACCGGGGAGCTGTTTTTT
few TRBJ2-3 TRBD2 TRBV24-1 15 CATSRAGGSTDTQYF TGTGCCACCAGCCGAGCGGGGGGAAGCACAGATACGCAGTATTTT
few TRBJ1-6 TRBD1 TRBV5-4 14 CASSQDRSWTPLHF TGTGCCAGCAGCCAGGACAGGAGTTGGACACCCCTCCACTTT
NA TRBJ1-1 NA TRBV7-9 13 CASSEVAYTEAFF TGTGCCAGCAGCGAAGTGGCATATACTGAAGCTTTCTTT
few TRBJ1-2 NA TRBV5-4 13 CASSSRSNYGYTF TGTGCCAGCAGCTCCAGGAGTAACTATGGCTACACCTTC
NA TRBJ2-2 TRBD2 TRBV7-3 14 CASSDGTSAGELFF TGTGCCAGCAGCGATGGGACTAGCGCCGGGGAGCTGTTTTTT
NA TRBJ2-3 TRBD1 TRBV30 14 CAWSRDRGQDTQYF TGTGCCTGGTCCCGGGACAGGGGGCAGGATACGCAGTATTTT
NA TRBJ1-5 NA TRBV7-2 14 CASSSYGGNQPQHF TGTGCCAGCAGCTCTTACGGGGGTAATCAGCCCCAGCATTTT
many TRBJ2-1 TRBD1 TRBV7-2 15 CASSPTGYSYNEQFF TGTGCCAGCAGCCCGACAGGGTACTCCTACAATGAGCAGTTCTTC
NA TRBJ1-2 NA TRBV19 13 CASSITGPTGYTF TGTGCCAGTAGTATCACAGGCCCCACCGGCTACACCTTC
few TRBJ2-1 TRBD1 TRBV10-3 13 CAISENRGYEQFF TGTGCCATCAGTGAGAACAGGGGATATGAGCAGTTCTTC
NA TRBJ1-1 NA TRBV10-3 13 CAISREGRDEAFF TGTGCCATCAGTCGGGAGGGGCGTGATGAAGCTTTCTTT
NA TRBJ1-1 TRBD1 TRBV20-1 17 CSARKPGGFALGTEAFF TGCAGTGCCAGAAAGCCAGGGGGCTTCGCGTTAGGCACTGAAGCTTTCTTT
NA TRBJ2-3 NA TRBV7-6 15 CASTPLGTRSRTQYF TGTGCCAGCACCCCCCTGGGGACGAGATCCAGGACGCAGTATTTT
few TRBJ1-2 NA TRBV7-2 15 CASSFRDGYNYGYTF TGTGCCAGCAGCTTCAGAGACGGATACAACTATGGCTACACCTTC
medium-sized TRBJ2-2 NA TRBV5-1 13 CASSLGNTGELFF TGCGCCAGCAGCTTAGGGAACACCGGGGAGCTGTTTTTT
NA TRBJ1-1 NA TRBV10-3 11 CAISGETEAFF TGTGCCATCAGTGGAGAGACTGAAGCTTTCTTT
many TRBJ2-2 TRBD2 TRBV7-2 16 CASSLALAGNTGELFF TGTGCCAGCAGCTTAGCCCTAGCGGGGAACACCGGGGAGCTGTTTTTT
few TRBJ2-6 NA TRBV5-1 16 CASSFITGSGANVLTF TGCGCCAGCAGCTTTATTACAGGGAGTGGGGCCAACGTCCTGACTTTC
NA TRBJ2-1 NA TRBV5-6 14 CASSGSLGHNEQFF TGTGCCAGCTCGGGATCCCTGGGCCACAATGAGCAGTTCTTC
many TRBJ2-3 NA TRBV19 14 CASIPGRGADTQYF TGTGCCAGTATTCCCGGACGAGGGGCAGATACGCAGTATTTT
few TRBJ1-1 NA TRBV9 13 CASSVDGGAIAFF TGTGCCAGCAGCGTAGATGGGGGTGCAATAGCTTTCTTT
few TRBJ1-2 NA TRBV2 12 CASSEALKGYTF TGTGCCAGCAGTGAAGCGCTAAAGGGCTACACCTTC
few TRBJ2-1 TRBD2 TRBV7-2 19 CASSPRGVAGGLYYNEQFF TGTGCCAGCAGCCCTCGAGGGGTAGCGGGGGGGCTTTACTACAATGAGCAGTTCTTC
few TRBJ2-3 TRBD1 TRBV14 15 CASSRSGGKADTQYF TGTGCCAGCAGCCGTTCAGGGGGCAAGGCAGATACGCAGTATTTT